One T cell receptor beta chain is described in this entry. This sample stems from a study of blood T cell repertoires in COVID-19. At the level of the study: Acute-phase and convalescent COVID-19 samples originated in the United States, Italy and Spain.

In the original workflow: It was from reference gene primer amplification that nucleated cell counts were estimated. Method: immunoSEQ multiplex PCR; TCRdb's copy keeps in-frame clones and lacks some. V, J and clone size are taken as reported in that table, and D and trimming were inferred from the DNA itself. The sample has roughly 140,000 clones; 76% are singletons. This CDR3 contains 14 residues. Germline V gives CDR1 WSHSY, CDR2 SAAADI. V lost 6 bases and J 0 bases, leaving 12 bases between the germline ends. The receptor was derived from a woman at least 80 years old with acute or convalescent COVID-19. Sequences were obtained from peripheral blood. The J gene is TRBJ2-7, the V gene TRBV10-2, with unresolved D. CDR3 coding DNA: TGCGCCAGCAGACCAGGCCACCCCTCCTACGAGCAGTACTTC. This encodes CASRPGHPSYEQYF.